This T cell receptor (beta chain) was recorded in a study of blood T cell repertoires in COVID-19. The overall study: Acute and convalescent COVID-19 specimens originated in the United States, Italy and Spain. The cDNA or gDNA used as material had been derived from T cells, B-cell-depleted T cells, or PBMCs.

Germline V lookup: CDR1 SGHTA, CDR2 FQGNSA. The ends lost 4 bases at V and 4 bases at J; junction bases unmatched: 7. The CDR3 contains 15 residues. Methods used by the authors: Amplifying reference gene primers gave estimates of nucleated cell counts. The method was immunoSEQ multiplex PCR; TCRdb's version includes in-frame clones alone and lacks a portion of them. From that table come the V and J calls and clone size; the DNA was used to work out D and trimming. The data show over 250,000 clones, with 65% to 90% seen just once and 10% to 15% held by the top ten. This TCR was sampled from a human donor in a cohort sampled during active COVID-19. Sequenced: peripheral blood. The chain links TRBV7-2 to TRBJ2-1, with 7 bases matching TRBD1. CDR3 protein: CASSSAGGRYNEQFF. For the CDR3, the DNA is TGTGCCAGCAGCTCCGCAGGGGGTAGGTACAATGAGCAGTTCTTC.